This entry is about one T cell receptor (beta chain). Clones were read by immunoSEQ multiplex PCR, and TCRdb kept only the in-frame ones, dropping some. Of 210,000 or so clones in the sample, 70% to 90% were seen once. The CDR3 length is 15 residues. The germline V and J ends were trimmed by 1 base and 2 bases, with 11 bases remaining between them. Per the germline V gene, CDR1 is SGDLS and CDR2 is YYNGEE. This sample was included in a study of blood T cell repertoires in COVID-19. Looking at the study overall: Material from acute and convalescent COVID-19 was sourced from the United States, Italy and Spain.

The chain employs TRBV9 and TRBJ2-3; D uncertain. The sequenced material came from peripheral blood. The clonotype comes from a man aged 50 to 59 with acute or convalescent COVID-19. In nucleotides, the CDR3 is TGTGCCAGCAGCGTATCCCTTGGGCTCACAGATACGCAGTATTTT. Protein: CASSVSLGLTDTQYF.